This T cell receptor beta chain was sequenced for a study of blood T cell repertoires in COVID-19. Looking at the study overall: There were acute and convalescent COVID-19 samples, and they came from the United States, Italy and Spain.

In the authors' methods: For nucleated cells, counts were estimated from reference gene primer amplification. Here immunoSEQ multiplex PCR was the method, and the copy in TCRdb shows in-frame clones only, minus some. From that table come the V and J calls and clone size; the DNA was used to work out D and trimming. The sample has about 220,000 clones; around 82% are singletons. V dropped 3 bases and J dropped 4; count of bases not matched to a gene: 11. The CDR3 sequence is 16 residues long. Germline V gene sequence: CDR1 DFQATT, CDR2 SNEGSKA (reference sequence). This TCR derives from a woman aged 50 to 60 who had been exposed to COVID-19. The sample was PBMCs or T cells enriched from blood (not recorded which). The chain carries TRBV20-1 and TRBJ1-5, with 8 positions matching TRBD1. CDR3 in amino acids: CSASPRQGRPNQPQHF. The CDR3 DNA follows: TGCAGTGCTAGTCCTAGACAGGGGAGGCCAAATCAGCCCCAGCATTTT.